This T cell receptor (beta chain) was sequenced for a study of T cell changes during pregnancy in multiple sclerosis. The CDR3 has 15 amino acids. From germline, CDR1 is SGHDT and CDR2 YYEEEE. V shed 4 bases and J 8 bases; nucleotides not matched to a gene: 13. Sequencing was performed with immunoSEQ multiplex PCR; in TCRdb, only in-frame clones are kept and a portion is missing. The table records about 70,000 clones, 80% to 95% of them present only once. The rearrangement uses TRBV5-6 and TRBJ1-2, with TRBD1 matching 8 bases. Specimen: CD4+ T cells from peripheral blood mononuclear cells, collected after pregnancy. The sequence came from a female donor with multiple sclerosis, enrolled in a pregnancy study. CDR3 sequence: CASSPGQVRTRGYTF. Here the CDR3 DNA reads TGTGCCAGCAGCCCGGGACAGGTCCGAACTAGGGGCTACACCTTC.